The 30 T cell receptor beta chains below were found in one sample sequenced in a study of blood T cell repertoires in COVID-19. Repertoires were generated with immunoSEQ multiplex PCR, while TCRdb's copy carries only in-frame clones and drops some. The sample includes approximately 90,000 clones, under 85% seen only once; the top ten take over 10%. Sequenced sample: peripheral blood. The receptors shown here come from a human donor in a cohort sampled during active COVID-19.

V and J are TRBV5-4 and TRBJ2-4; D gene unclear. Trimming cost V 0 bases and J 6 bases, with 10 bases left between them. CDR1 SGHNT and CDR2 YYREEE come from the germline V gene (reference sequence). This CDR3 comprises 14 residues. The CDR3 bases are TGTGCCAGCAGCTTGGGAGAACCCGCAAACATTCAGTACTTC. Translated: CASSLGEPANIQYF.

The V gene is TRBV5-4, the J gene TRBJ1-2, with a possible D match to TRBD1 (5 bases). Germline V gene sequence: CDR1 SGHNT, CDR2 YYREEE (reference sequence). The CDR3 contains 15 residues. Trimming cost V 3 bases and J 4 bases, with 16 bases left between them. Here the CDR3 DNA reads TGTGCCAGCAGCTCACGGCAGGGCCGCAGCTATGGCTACACCTTC. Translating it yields CASSSRQGRSYGYTF. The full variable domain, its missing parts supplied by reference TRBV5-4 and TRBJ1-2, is ETGVTQSPTHLIKTRGQQVTLRCSSQSGHNTVSWYQQALGQGPQFIFQYYREEENGRGNFPPRFSGLQFPNYSSELNVNALELDDSALYLCASSSRQGRSYGYTFGSGTRLTVV.

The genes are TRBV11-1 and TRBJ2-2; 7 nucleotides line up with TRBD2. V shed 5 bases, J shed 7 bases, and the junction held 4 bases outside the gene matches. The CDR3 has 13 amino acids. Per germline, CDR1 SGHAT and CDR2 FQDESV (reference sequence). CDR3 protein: CASSPGGVGELFF. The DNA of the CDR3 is TGTGCCAGCAGCCCTGGGGGGGTCGGGGAGCTGTTTTTT.

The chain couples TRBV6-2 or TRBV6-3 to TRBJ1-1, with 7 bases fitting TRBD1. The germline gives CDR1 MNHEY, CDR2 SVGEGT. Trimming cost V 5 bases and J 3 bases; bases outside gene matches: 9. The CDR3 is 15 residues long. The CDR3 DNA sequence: TGTGCCAGCAGTGCGAGCGGGCAGGGGGACACTGAAGCTTTCTTT. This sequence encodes CASSASGQGDTEAFF.

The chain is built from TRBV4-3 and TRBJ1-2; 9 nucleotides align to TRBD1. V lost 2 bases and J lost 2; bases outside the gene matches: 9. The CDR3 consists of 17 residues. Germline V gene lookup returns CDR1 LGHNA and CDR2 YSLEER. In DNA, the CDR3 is TGCGCCAGCAGCCAATTTTTCGGACAGGGGAGCAACTATGGCTACACCTTC. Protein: CASSQFFGQGSNYGYTF.

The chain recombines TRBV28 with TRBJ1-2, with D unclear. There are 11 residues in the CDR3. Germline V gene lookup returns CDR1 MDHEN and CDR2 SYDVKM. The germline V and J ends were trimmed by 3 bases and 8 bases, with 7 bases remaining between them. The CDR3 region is CASSFRSGYTF. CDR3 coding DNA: TGTGCCAGCAGTTTTAGGAGCGGCTACACCTTC.

For the CDR3, the DNA is TGTGCCAGCAGCTCGACAGGGGGCTTGGCTGAAGCTTTCTTT. Its translation is CASSSTGGLAEAFF. This chain joins TRBV13 and TRBJ1-1, with 10 bases lining up with TRBD1. Germline CDR1 reads PRHDT; CDR2 reads FYEKMQ (reference sequence). The CDR3 runs to 14 residues. Germline trimming cut 4 bases from V and 6 bases from J; bases unmatched to any gene: 5.

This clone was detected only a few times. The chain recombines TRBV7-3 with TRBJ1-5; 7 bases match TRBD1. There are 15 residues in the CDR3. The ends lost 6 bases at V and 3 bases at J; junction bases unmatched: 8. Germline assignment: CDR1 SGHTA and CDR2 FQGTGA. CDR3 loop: CASSLGQDLNQPQHF. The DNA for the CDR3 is TGTGCCAGCAGTCTTGGACAGGACCTCAATCAGCCCCAGCATTTT.

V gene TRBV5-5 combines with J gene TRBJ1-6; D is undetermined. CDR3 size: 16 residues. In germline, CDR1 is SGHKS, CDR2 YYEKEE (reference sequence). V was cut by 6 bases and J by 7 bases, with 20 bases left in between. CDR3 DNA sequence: TGTGCCAGCACCCCTTGGAGCGGAGGCGGAAATTCACCCCTCCACTTT. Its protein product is CASTPWSGGGNSPLHF.

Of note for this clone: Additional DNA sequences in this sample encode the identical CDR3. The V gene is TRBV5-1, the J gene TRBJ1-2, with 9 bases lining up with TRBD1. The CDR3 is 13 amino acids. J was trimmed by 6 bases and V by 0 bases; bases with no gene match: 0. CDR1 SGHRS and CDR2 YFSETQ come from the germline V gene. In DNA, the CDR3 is TGCGCCAGCAGCTTGGGACAGGGGGATGGCTACACCTTC. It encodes CASSLGQGDGYTF.

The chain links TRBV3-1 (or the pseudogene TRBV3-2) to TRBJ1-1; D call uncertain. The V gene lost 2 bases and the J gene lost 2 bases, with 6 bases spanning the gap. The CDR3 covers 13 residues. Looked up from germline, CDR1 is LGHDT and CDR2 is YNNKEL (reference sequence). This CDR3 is CASSQTGNTEAFF. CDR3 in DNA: TGTGCCAGCAGCCAAACGGGAAACACTGAAGCTTTCTTT.

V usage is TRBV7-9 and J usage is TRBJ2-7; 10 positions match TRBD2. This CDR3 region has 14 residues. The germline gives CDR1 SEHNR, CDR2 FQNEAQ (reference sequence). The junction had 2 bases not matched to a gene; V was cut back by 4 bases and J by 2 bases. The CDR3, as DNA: TGTGCCAGCAGCTCGAGCGGGGGGGCCTACGAGCAGTACTTC. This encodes CASSSSGGAYEQYF.

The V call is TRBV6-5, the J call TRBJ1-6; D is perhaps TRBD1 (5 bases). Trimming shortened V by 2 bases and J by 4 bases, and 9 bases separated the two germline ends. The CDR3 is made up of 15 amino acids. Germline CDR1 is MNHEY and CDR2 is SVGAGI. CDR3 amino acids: CASSYLQEYNSPLHF. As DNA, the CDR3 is TGTGCCAGCAGTTACCTACAGGAGTATAATTCACCCCTCCACTTT.

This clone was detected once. CDR3 DNA: TGTGCCACCAGTGATTTAGGGACTAGCGGATCTTCCGGGAGGACAGATACGCAGTATTTT. Protein: CATSDLGTSGSSGRTDTQYF. The chain has TRBV24-1 and TRBJ2-3; 11 bases map to TRBD2. J was trimmed by 3 bases and V by 1 base; bases with no gene match: 14. CDR3 length equals 20 residues. CDR1 and CDR2 from the germline V gene are KGHDR and SFDVKD.

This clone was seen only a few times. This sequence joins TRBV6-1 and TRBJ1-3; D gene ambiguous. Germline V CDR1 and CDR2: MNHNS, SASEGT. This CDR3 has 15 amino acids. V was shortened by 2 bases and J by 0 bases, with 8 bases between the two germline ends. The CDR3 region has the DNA TGTGCCAGCAGTGAAATGGGGAGCTCTGGAAACACCATATATTTT. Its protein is CASSEMGSSGNTIYF.

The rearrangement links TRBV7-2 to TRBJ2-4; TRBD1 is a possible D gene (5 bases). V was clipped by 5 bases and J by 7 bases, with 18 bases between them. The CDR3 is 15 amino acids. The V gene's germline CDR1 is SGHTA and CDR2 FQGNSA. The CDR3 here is CASSVDSKTGNIQYF. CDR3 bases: TGTGCCAGCAGCGTTGACAGCAAAACCGGGAACATTCAGTACTTC. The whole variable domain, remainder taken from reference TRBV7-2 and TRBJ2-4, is GAGVSQSPSNKVTEKGKDVELRCDPISGHTALYWYRQSLGQGLEFLIYFQGNSAPDKSGLPSDRFSAERTGGSVSTLTIQRTQQEDSAVYLCASSVDSKTGNIQYFGAGTRLSVL.

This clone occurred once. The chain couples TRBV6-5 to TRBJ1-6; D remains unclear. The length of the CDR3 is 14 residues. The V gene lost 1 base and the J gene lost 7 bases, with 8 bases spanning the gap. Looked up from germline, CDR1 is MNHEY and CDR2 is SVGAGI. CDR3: CASSYLGWNSPLHF. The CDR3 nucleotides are TGTGCCAGCAGTTACTTGGGCTGGAATTCACCCCTCCACTTT.

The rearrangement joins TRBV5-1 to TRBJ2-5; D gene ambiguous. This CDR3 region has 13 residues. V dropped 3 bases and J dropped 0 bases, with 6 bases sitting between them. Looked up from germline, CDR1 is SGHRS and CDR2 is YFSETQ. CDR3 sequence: CASSSLYQETQYF. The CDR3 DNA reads TGCGCCAGCAGCTCCCTGTACCAAGAGACCCAGTACTTC.

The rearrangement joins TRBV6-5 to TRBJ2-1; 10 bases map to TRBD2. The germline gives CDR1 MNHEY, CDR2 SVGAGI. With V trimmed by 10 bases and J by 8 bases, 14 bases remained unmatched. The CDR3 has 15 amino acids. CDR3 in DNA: TGTGCCACCCTAGCGGGGGACTCCCGCCAGGATGAGCAGTTCTTC. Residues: CATLAGDSRQDEQFF.

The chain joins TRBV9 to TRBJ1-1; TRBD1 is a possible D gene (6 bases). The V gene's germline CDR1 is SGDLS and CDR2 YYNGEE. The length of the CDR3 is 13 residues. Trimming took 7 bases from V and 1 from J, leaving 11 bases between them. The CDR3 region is CASGQTGNTEAFF. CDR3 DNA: TGTGCCAGCGGACAGACCGGGAACACTGAAGCTTTCTTT.

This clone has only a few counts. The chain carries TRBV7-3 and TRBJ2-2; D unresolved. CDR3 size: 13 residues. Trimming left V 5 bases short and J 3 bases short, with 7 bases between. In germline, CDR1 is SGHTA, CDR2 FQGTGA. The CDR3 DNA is TGTGCCAGCAGCCTTAGTTACACCGGGGAGCTGTTTTTT. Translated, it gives CASSLSYTGELFF.

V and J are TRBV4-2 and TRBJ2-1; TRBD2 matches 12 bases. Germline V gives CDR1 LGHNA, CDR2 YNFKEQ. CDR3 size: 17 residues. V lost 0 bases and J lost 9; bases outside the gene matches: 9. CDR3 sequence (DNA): TGTGCCAGCAGCCAAGAAAGGTCTAGCGGGGGGGCCAGTGAGCAGTTCTTC. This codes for CASSQERSSGGASEQFF.

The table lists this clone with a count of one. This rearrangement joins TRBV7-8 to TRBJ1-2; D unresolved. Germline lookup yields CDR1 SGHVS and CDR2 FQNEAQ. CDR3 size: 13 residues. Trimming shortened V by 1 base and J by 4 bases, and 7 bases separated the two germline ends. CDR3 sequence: CASSLVTVYGYTF. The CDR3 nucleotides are TGTGCCAGCAGCTTAGTCACGGTCTATGGCTACACCTTC.

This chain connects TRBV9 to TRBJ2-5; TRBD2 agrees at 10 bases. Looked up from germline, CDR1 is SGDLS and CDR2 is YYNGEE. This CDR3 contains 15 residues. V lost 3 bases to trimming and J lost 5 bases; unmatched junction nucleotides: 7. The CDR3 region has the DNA TGTGCCAGCAGCGAAAGCGGGAGGGCCGTGGAGACCCAGTACTTC. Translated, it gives CASSESGRAVETQYF. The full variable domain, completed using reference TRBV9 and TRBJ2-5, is DSGVTQTPKHLITATGQRVTLRCSPRSGDLSVYWYQQSLDQGLQFLIQYYNGEERAKGNILERFSAQQFPDLHSELNLSSLELGDSALYFCASSESGRAVETQYFGPGTRLLVL.

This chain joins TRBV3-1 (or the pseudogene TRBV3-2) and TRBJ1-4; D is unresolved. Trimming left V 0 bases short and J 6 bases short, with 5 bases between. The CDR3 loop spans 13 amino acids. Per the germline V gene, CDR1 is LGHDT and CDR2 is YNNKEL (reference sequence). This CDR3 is CASSQDLDEKLFF. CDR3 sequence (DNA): TGTGCCAGCAGCCAAGATCTTGATGAAAAACTGTTTTTT.

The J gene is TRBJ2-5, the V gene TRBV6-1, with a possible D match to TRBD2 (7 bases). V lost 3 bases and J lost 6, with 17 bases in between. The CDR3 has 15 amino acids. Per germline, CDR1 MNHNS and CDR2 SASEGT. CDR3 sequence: CASSEMLGGAQTQYF. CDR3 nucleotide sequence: TGTGCCAGCAGTGAGATGTTGGGGGGGGCACAGACCCAGTACTTC.

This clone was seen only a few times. CDR3 amino acids: CASSGGYGEYF. CDR3 coding DNA: TGTGCCAGCAGTGGGGGGTACGGGGAGTACTTC. The chain carries TRBV6-2 or TRBV6-3 and TRBJ2-7; a possible D gene is TRBD2 (6 bases). The CDR3 loop spans 11 amino acids. Germline CDR1 reads MNHEY; CDR2 reads SVGEGT. The V end lost 5 bases, the J end lost 11 bases, and 13 bases lay between the germline ends.

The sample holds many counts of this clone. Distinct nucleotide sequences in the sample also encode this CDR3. The CDR3 nucleotides are TGCGCCAGCAGCGGGACAGGGGCAGCCAACACTGAAGCTTTCTTT. It specifies CASSGTGAANTEAFF. The chain links TRBV5-1 to TRBJ1-1; 10 nucleotides match TRBD1. Germline V gene sequence: CDR1 SGHRS, CDR2 YFSETQ. Germline trimming cut 4 bases from V and 2 bases from J; bases unmatched to any gene: 5. The CDR3 runs 15 residues.

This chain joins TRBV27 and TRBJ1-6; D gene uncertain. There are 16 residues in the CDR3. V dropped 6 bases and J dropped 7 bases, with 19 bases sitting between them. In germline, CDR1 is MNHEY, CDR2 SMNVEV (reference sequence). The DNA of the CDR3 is TGTGCCAGCAGCTTGAGCCGGGATTCACCGAATTCACCCCTCCACTTT. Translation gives CASSLSRDSPNSPLHF.

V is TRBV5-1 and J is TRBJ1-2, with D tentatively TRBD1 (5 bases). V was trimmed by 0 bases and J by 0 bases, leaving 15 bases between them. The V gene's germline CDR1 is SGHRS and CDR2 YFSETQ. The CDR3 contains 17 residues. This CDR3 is CASSLGGAGISNYGYTF. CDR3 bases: TGCGCCAGCAGCTTGGGGGGCGCTGGGATATCTAACTATGGCTACACCTTC. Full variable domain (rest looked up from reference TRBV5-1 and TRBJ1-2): KAGVTQTPRYLIKTRGQQVTLSCSPISGHRSVSWYQQTPGQGLQFLFEYFSETQRNKGNFPGRFSGRQFSNSRSEMNVSTLELGDSALYLCASSLGGAGISNYGYTFGSGTRLTVV.